This T cell receptor (beta chain) was found in a study of T-cell reconstitution after alpha-beta-depleted transplantation in children. The CDR3 is 12 residues long. With 5 bases removed from V and 13 bases from J, the gap between germline ends came to 15 bases. Germline lookup yields CDR1 SGHAT and CDR2 FQNNGV. A library of TCRbeta sequences, prepared with unique molecular identifiers, was generated. From the PCR reads, TCRdb called clonotypes with MiXCR, one entry per CDR3 protein. Among 400,000 to 500,000 distinct CDR3 sequences listed, roughly 10% were seen once. The TCR was taken from a human donor who donated a stem cell graft to a child with acute myeloid leukemia. Sequencing used PBMCs from the stem cell graft donor, obtained from the stem cell graft. The chain uses TRBV11-2 and TRBJ1-5; possible D gene TRBD1, 6 bases. The CDR3 sequence: CASSGTVGQQHF. The DNA of the CDR3 is TGTGCCAGCAGCGGAACCGTCGGACAGCAGCATTTT.